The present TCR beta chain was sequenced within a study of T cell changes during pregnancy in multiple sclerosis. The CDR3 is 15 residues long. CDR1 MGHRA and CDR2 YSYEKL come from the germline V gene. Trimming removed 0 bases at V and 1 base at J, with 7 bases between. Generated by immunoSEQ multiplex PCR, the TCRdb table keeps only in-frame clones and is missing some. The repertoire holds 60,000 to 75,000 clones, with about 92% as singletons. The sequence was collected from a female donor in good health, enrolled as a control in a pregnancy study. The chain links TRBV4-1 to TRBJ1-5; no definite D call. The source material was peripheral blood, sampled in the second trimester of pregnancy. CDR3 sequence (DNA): TGCGCCAGCAGCCAAGAACCCCTAAGCAATCAGCCCCAGCATTTT. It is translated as CASSQEPLSNQPQHF.